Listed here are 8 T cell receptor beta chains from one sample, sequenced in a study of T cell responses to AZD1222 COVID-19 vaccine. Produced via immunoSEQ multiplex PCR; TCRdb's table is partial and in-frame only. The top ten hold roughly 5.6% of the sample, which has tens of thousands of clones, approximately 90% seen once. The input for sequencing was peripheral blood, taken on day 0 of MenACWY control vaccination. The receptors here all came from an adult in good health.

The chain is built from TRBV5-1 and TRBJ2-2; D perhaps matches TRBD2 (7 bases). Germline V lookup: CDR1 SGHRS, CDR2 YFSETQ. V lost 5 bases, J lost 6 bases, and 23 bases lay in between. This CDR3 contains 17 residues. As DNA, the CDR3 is TGCGCCAGCAGGTCGGCTAGCGGAGGACAGTATGCCGGGGAGCTGTTTTTT. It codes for CASRSASGGQYAGELFF.

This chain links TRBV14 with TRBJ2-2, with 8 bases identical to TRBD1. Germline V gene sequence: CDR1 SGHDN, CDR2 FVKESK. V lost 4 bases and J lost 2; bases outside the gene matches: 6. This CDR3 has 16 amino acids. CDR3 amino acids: CASSPRTGPNTGELFF. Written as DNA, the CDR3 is TGTGCCAGCAGCCCGCGGACAGGGCCCAACACCGGGGAGCTGTTTTTT. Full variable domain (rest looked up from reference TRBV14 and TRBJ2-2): EAGVTQFPSHSVIEKGQTVTLRCDPISGHDNLYWYRRVMGKEIKFLLHFVKESKQDESGMPNNRFLAERTGGTYSTLKVQPAELEDSGVYFCASSPRTGPNTGELFFGEGSRLTVL.

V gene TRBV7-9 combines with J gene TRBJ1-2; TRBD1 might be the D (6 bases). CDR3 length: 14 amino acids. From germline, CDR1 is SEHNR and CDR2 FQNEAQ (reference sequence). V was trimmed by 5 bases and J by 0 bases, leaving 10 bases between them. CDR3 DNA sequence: TGTGCCAGCAGCCTCGGGACAACTAACTATGGCTACACCTTC. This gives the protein CASSLGTTNYGYTF.

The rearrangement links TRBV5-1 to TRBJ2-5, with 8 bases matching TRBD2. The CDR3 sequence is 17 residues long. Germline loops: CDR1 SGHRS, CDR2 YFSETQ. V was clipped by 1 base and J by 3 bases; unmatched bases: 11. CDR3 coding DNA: TGCGCCAGCAGCTTGATGGGTTTTGGCGGGGGGAAAGAGACCCAGTACTTC. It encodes CASSLMGFGGGKETQYF.

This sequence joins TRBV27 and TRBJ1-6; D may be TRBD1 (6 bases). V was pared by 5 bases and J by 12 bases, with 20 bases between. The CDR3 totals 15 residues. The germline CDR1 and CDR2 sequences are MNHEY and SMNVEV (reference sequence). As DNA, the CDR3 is TGTGCCAGCAGTCCAGTCGGGGGGGCGTTTGAACCCCTCCACTTT. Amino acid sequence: CASSPVGGAFEPLHF.

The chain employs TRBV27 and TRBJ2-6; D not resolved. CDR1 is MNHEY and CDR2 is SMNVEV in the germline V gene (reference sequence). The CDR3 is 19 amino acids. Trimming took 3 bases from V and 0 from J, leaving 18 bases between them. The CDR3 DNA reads TGTGCCAGCAGTTTGTCTTGGCGACGAGCCCTCTCTGGGGCCAACGTCCTGACTTTC. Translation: CASSLSWRRALSGANVLTF.

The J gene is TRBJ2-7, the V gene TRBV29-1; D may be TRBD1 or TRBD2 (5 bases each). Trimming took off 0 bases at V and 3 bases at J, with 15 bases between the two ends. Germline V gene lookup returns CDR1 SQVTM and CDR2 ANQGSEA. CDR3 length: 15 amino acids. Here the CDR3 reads CSVEDLRGAGYEQYF. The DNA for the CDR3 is TGCAGCGTTGAAGATCTTCGAGGGGCGGGCTACGAGCAGTACTTC.

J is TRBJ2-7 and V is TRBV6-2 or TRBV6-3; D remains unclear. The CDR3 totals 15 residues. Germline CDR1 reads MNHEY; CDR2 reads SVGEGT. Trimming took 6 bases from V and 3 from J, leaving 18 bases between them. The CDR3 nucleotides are TGTGCCAGCAGCCACGCGAGCCCCATGGGCTACGAGCAGTACTTC. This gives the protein CASSHASPMGYEQYF.